Below are 32 T cell receptor beta chains sequenced from a single sample in a study of OX40 agonist ivuxolimab in advanced cancers. TCRdb keeps only in-frame clones here, not all; method: immunoSEQ multiplex PCR. Of almost 85,000 clones listed, 94% are singletons. Sample: CD4+ or CD8+ T cells sorted from blood, taken in a trial of the OX40 agonist ivuxolimab. These receptors came from an adult with an advanced solid tumor such as melanoma, head and neck, liver or kidney cancer.

The chain is built from TRBV9 and TRBJ2-1; D not certain. Trimming pared 0 bases from V and 0 bases from J, leaving 7 bases between. Germline CDR1 SGDLS, CDR2 YYNGEE. The CDR3 totals 15 residues. The CDR3 protein is CASSVDTNSYNEQFF. The CDR3, as DNA: TGTGCCAGCAGCGTAGATACTAACTCCTACAATGAGCAGTTCTTC.

This clone was seen a single time. The CDR3: CASSQDRSSSYNSPLHF. The CDR3 DNA reads as TGCGCCAGCAGCCAAGATCGTTCGAGCTCCTATAATTCACCCCTCCACTTT. The chain links TRBV4-3 to TRBJ1-6; unclear D gene. The CDR3 has 17 amino acids. The germline V gene has CDR1 LGHNA and CDR2 YSLEER. V lost 0 bases and J lost 0, with 9 bases in between.

V and J are TRBV12-5 and TRBJ2-7; D unresolved. The CDR3 is 12 amino acids. CDR1 and CDR2 (germline): LGHNT, FRNRAP. V shed 1 base and J shed 1 base, with 2 bases lying between them. The CDR3 DNA reads as TGTGCTAGTGGTTTGGAATCCTACGAGCAGTACTTC. Its protein product is CASGLESYEQYF.

The CDR3 nucleotides are TGTGCCAGTAGTATAGATCGTCAGGGCGAGCAGTACTTC. This encodes CASSIDRQGEQYF. J is TRBJ2-7 and V is TRBV19, with D possibly TRBD1 on 5 matching bases. V was pared by 0 bases and J by 6 bases, with 9 bases between. The CDR3 contains 13 residues. Germline lookup yields CDR1 LNHDA and CDR2 SQIVND (reference sequence).

The chain recombines TRBV14 with TRBJ1-2; D possibly corresponds to TRBD1 (5 bases). CDR3 size: 15 residues. V lost 2 bases and J lost 0, with 10 bases in between. Germline CDR1 SGHDN, CDR2 FVKESK. The CDR3 sequence: CASSQQGAPNYGYTF. The CDR3 DNA follows: TGTGCCAGCAGCCAACAGGGTGCCCCTAACTATGGCTACACCTTC. Full variable domain (missing parts from reference TRBV14 and TRBJ1-2): EAGVTQFPSHSVIEKGQTVTLRCDPISGHDNLYWYRRVMGKEIKFLLHFVKESKQDESGMPNNRFLAERTGGTYSTLKVQPAELEDSGVYFCASSQQGAPNYGYTFGSGTRLTVV.

The chain employs TRBV25-1 and TRBJ2-1, with D uncertain. The CDR3 contains 18 residues. The V end was cut by 1 base, the J end by 2 bases, with 18 bases between. CDR1 MGHDK and CDR2 SYGVNS come from the germline V gene. In DNA, the CDR3 is TGTGCCAGCAGTGAATTGGGTCGAGAACCCGGCCCCTACAATGAGCAGTTCTTC. It is translated as CASSELGREPGPYNEQFF.

The V and J genes are TRBV9 and TRBJ2-3, with 10 bases lining up with TRBD2. The junction had 8 bases not matched to a gene; V was cut back by 4 bases and J by 3 bases. Germline loops: CDR1 SGDLS, CDR2 YYNGEE. The CDR3 is 16 residues long. The CDR3 loop is CASSRASGSFTDTQYF. CDR3 bases: TGTGCCAGCAGCCGGGCTAGCGGGAGTTTTACAGATACGCAGTATTTT.

The J gene is TRBJ1-2, the V gene TRBV11-2; D is undetermined. V was shortened by 1 base and J by 3 bases, with 15 bases between the two germline ends. There are 16 residues in the CDR3. CDR1 is SGHAT and CDR2 is FQNNGV in the germline V gene. The CDR3 DNA reads TGTGCCAGCAGCTTAGGCCCCGGGAGGCGGGACTATGGCTACACCTTC. Translation gives CASSLGPGRRDYGYTF.

The rearrangement links TRBV11-2 to TRBJ2-7; the D is unclear. The CDR3 is made up of 15 amino acids. V shed 3 bases and J shed 1 base, with 13 bases lying between them. Germline V CDR1 and CDR2: SGHAT, FQNNGV. The CDR3 DNA is TGTGCCAGCAGCTTTGGTCAGACTCAGTCCTACGAGCAGTACTTC. Its translation is CASSFGQTQSYEQYF.

In DNA, the CDR3 is TGTGCCAGCAGCCCCCCCTTTTCCTACGAGCAGTACTTC. Translated: CASSPPFSYEQYF. This sequence joins TRBV9 and TRBJ2-7; D is unclear. Germline loops: CDR1 SGDLS, CDR2 YYNGEE. V was shortened by 4 bases and J by 1 base, with 9 bases between the two germline ends. This CDR3 contains 13 residues.

This clone was seen just once. The J gene is TRBJ2-2, the V gene TRBV7-9; D gene ambiguous. The V gene's germline CDR1 is SEHNR and CDR2 FQNEAQ (reference sequence). This CDR3 is 16 amino acids long. The V gene lost 3 bases and the J gene lost 0 bases, with 11 bases spanning the gap. The CDR3 sequence is CASSFLTNSNTGELFF. The CDR3 nucleotides read TGTGCCAGCAGCTTTCTAACTAACTCGAACACCGGGGAGCTGTTTTTT.

V and J are TRBV27 and TRBJ2-5; D could derive from TRBD1 or TRBD2 (6 bases each). Trimming left V 2 bases short and J 7 bases short, with 14 bases between. Germline loops: CDR1 MNHEY, CDR2 SMNVEV (reference sequence). The CDR3 totals 14 residues. CDR3 protein: CASSLDRLGGTQYF. The CDR3, as DNA: TGTGCCAGCAGTTTAGACAGGTTGGGGGGGACCCAGTACTTC.

Here the CDR3 DNA reads TGTGCCAGCAGCTTCTTTTATGGGGCGGGAGAGACCCAGTACTTC. This sequence encodes CASSFFYGAGETQYF. The rearrangement links TRBV11-1 to TRBJ2-5; TRBD1 or TRBD2 may be the D gene (5 bases each). The germline V gene encodes CDR1 SGHAT and CDR2 FQDESV (reference sequence). Trimming cost V 3 bases and J 4 bases, with 15 bases left between them. The CDR3 sequence is 15 residues long.

The CDR3 spells CASSLGYRGQTYEQYF. Here the CDR3 DNA reads TGTGCCAGCAGCTTAGGGTACAGGGGGCAAACCTACGAGCAGTACTTC. V is TRBV7-2 and J is TRBJ2-7, with 9 positions matching TRBD1. V lost 1 base to trimming and J lost 2 bases; unmatched junction nucleotides: 6. The germline V gene has CDR1 SGHTA and CDR2 FQGNSA. CDR3 size: 16 residues. The full variable domain, its missing parts supplied by reference TRBV7-2 and TRBJ2-7, is GAGVSQSPSNKVTEKGKDVELRCDPISGHTALYWYRQSLGQGLEFLIYFQGNSAPDKSGLPSDRFSAERTGGSVSTLTIQRTQQEDSAVYLCASSLGYRGQTYEQYFGPGTRLTVT.

J is TRBJ2-2 and V is TRBV9, with 8 bases that match TRBD2. V was pared by 4 bases and J by 5 bases, with 10 bases of the junction left unmatched. Per the germline V gene, CDR1 is SGDLS and CDR2 is YYNGEE. The CDR3 is 16 amino acids. CDR3 loop: CASSPPGGPGTGELFF. In DNA form, the CDR3 reads TGTGCCAGCAGCCCTCCGGGAGGGCCGGGTACCGGGGAGCTGTTTTTT.

The genes are TRBV11-2 and TRBJ2-7, with 11 bases lining up with TRBD1. This CDR3 comprises 18 residues. The V and J ends lost 1 base and 0 bases, in that order; junction bases with no gene match: 8. Looked up from germline, CDR1 is SGHAT and CDR2 is FQNNGV. The CDR3 is CASSLGPDRGLSSYEQYF. The DNA for the CDR3 is TGTGCCAGCAGCTTAGGCCCGGACAGGGGGCTTAGCTCCTACGAGCAGTACTTC. Full variable domain (missing parts from reference TRBV11-2 and TRBJ2-7): EAGVAQSPRYKIIEKRQSVAFWCNPISGHATLYWYQQILGQGPKLLIQFQNNGVVDDSQLPKDRFSAERLKGVDSTLKIQPAKLEDSAVYLCASSLGPDRGLSSYEQYFGPGTRLTVT.

CDR3 in amino acids: CASSLAGRGSSYEQYF. CDR3 bases: TGTGCCAGCAGCTTAGCGGGGCGGGGAAGCTCCTACGAGCAGTACTTC. The genes are TRBV11-3 and TRBJ2-7; perhaps TRBD2 as D (6 bases). CDR3 length equals 16 residues. V lost 1 base, J lost 0 bases, and 13 bases lay in between. In germline, CDR1 is SGHNT, CDR2 YENEEA.

The rearrangement joins TRBV13 to TRBJ2-5; 11 bases map to TRBD2. This CDR3 is built from 15 residues. CDR1 and CDR2 from the germline V gene are PRHDT and FYEKMQ (reference sequence). V lost 5 bases and J lost 5; bases outside the gene matches: 7. The CDR3 here is CASSPRLAGGETQYF. CDR3 DNA: TGTGCCAGCAGCCCACGGCTAGCGGGAGGCGAGACCCAGTACTTC.

This clone was seen a few times. The V gene is TRBV4-3, the J gene TRBJ2-7, with TRBD2 as a possible D gene (7 bases). The CDR3 covers 17 residues. Germline V CDR1 and CDR2: LGHNA, YSLEER. V dropped 1 base and J dropped 6 bases, with 22 bases sitting between them. The CDR3 bases are TGCGCCAGCAGCCAAGGAACTAGCGCCACAGAGGGGGGCGAGCAGTACTTC. It is translated as CASSQGTSATEGGEQYF.

This chain uses TRBV7-3 with TRBJ1-2; D remains unclear. Germline CDR1 is SGHTA and CDR2 is FQGTGA. The length of the CDR3 is 11 residues. V lost 4 bases to trimming and J lost 6 bases, with 6 bases between them. CDR3 in DNA: TGTGCCAGCAGCTACGGGGATGGCTACACCTTC. Protein product: CASSYGDGYTF.

The V and J genes are TRBV19 and TRBJ1-3; D remains ambiguous. Germline V gives CDR1 LNHDA, CDR2 SQIVND (reference sequence). The length of the CDR3 is 15 residues. Trimming pared 7 bases from V and 4 bases from J, leaving 17 bases between. CDR3 sequence (DNA): TGTGCCAGTATCCCCGCGGCAGTCCCGGGAAACACCATATATTTT. Protein: CASIPAAVPGNTIYF.

This sequence joins TRBV28 and TRBJ1-3; possible D gene TRBD1, 6 bases. The ends were cut back, 3 bases at V and 2 bases at J, with 8 bases in the middle. The CDR3 is 14 residues long. Germline assignment: CDR1 MDHEN and CDR2 SYDVKM. DNA for the CDR3: TGTGCCAGCAGTTTCACAGGGACTGGAAACACCATATATTTT. Translated: CASSFTGTGNTIYF.

This clone occurred a few times. The rearrangement uses TRBV11-3 and TRBJ1-1, with D perhaps matching TRBD1 (6 bases). The ends were cut back, 4 bases at V and 0 bases at J, with 6 bases in the middle. The CDR3 has 13 residues. Germline V gene sequence: CDR1 SGHNT, CDR2 YENEEA. For the CDR3, the DNA is TGTGCCAGCAGCTCAGGGGTGAACACTGAAGCTTTCTTT. It specifies CASSSGVNTEAFF. The variable domain in full, completed from reference TRBV11-3 and TRBJ1-1, reads EAGVVQSPRYKIIEKKQPVAFWCNPISGHNTLYWYLQNLGQGPELLIRYENEEAVDDSQLPKDRFSAERLKGVDSTLKIQPAELGDSAVYLCASSSGVNTEAFFGQGTRLTVV.

The chain links TRBV27 to TRBJ2-7; 8 bases are shared with TRBD2. V lost 2 bases and J lost 1; bases outside the gene matches: 4. From germline, CDR1 is MNHEY and CDR2 SMNVEV (reference sequence). CDR3 length equals 15 residues. CDR3: CASSLELAESYEQYF. The CDR3 DNA follows: TGTGCCAGCAGTTTAGAACTAGCGGAATCCTACGAGCAGTACTTC.

J is TRBJ2-1 and V is TRBV7-8; possibly TRBD1 or TRBD2 for D (5 bases each). Germline CDR1 and CDR2: SGHVS and FQNEAQ. V was pared by 3 bases and J by 8 bases, with 26 bases between. This CDR3 spans 18 amino acids. CDR3: CASSLTPGTDILGDEQFF. As DNA, the CDR3 is TGTGCCAGCAGCTTGACCCCCGGGACGGACATCCTTGGCGATGAGCAGTTCTTC.

This clone has just one count. The V and J genes are TRBV6-5 and TRBJ2-6; 7 nucleotides align to TRBD2. This CDR3 has 15 amino acids. The germline V gene has CDR1 MNHEY and CDR2 SVGAGI. V lost 2 bases to trimming and J lost 4 bases; unmatched junction nucleotides: 2. The CDR3 spells CASSYRGVGANVLTF. CDR3 coding DNA: TGTGCCAGCAGTTACCGGGGGGTCGGGGCCAACGTCCTGACTTTC.

A single count supports this clone. V gene TRBV4-2 combines with J gene TRBJ2-2; D is ambiguous. V gave up 1 base and J gave up 0 bases, with 12 bases separating them. The CDR3 is 17 residues long. Germline V gives CDR1 LGHNA, CDR2 YNFKEQ. This CDR3 is CASSQVWGGTNTGELFF. Here the CDR3 DNA reads TGTGCCAGCAGCCAAGTATGGGGTGGGACGAACACCGGGGAGCTGTTTTTT.

The V gene is TRBV11-3, the J gene TRBJ2-1; TRBD1 matches 7 bases. CDR3 size: 18 residues. The germline V gene has CDR1 SGHNT and CDR2 YENEEA. The ends lost 1 base at V and 1 base at J; junction bases unmatched: 10. The CDR3 DNA is TGTGCCAGCAGCTTAGGCCCCGGGCAGGGGGTATCCTACAATGAGCAGTTCTTC. This sequence encodes CASSLGPGQGVSYNEQFF.

This chain joins TRBV9 and TRBJ2-7, with a possible D match to TRBD2 (6 bases). Germline assignment: CDR1 SGDLS and CDR2 YYNGEE. Trimming stripped 4 bases from V and 5 bases from J, with 16 bases between. The CDR3 is 14 residues long. The CDR3 nucleotides are TGTGCCAGCAGCTTAGGATCGGGGAGGAACGAGCAGTACTTC. Protein sequence: CASSLGSGRNEQYF. The full variable domain, in which reference TRBV9 and TRBJ2-7 provide the parts outside the CDR3, is DSGVTQTPKHLITATGQRVTLRCSPRSGDLSVYWYQQSLDQGLQFLIQYYNGEERAKGNILERFSAQQFPDLHSELNLSSLELGDSALYFCASSLGSGRNEQYFGPGTRLTVT.

The chain has TRBV27 and TRBJ1-1; D ambiguous. Germline V CDR1 and CDR2: MNHEY, SMNVEV (reference sequence). The germline V and J ends were trimmed by 0 bases and 0 bases, with 2 bases remaining between them. This CDR3 spans 13 amino acids. CDR3 sequence: CASSLSMNTEAFF. Written as DNA, the CDR3 is TGTGCCAGCAGTTTATCCATGAACACTGAAGCTTTCTTT.

CDR3 region: CAISGPSEGTSGRTGLDTQYF. Written as DNA, the CDR3 is TGTGCCATCAGTGGACCGAGCGAAGGGACTAGCGGGCGGACCGGACTCGATACGCAGTATTTT. This chain connects TRBV10-3 to TRBJ2-3; 12 bases agree with TRBD2. Trimming took 4 bases from V and 6 from J; bases not matched to a gene: 23. There are 21 residues in the CDR3. Germline V gene data show CDR1 as ENHRY and CDR2 as SYGVKD.

The chain joins TRBV27 to TRBJ2-6, with no clear D. Germline CDR1 MNHEY, CDR2 SMNVEV (reference sequence). Trimming removed 4 bases at V and 1 base at J, with 11 bases between. The CDR3 is 16 amino acids. CDR3 DNA: TGTGCCAGCAGTTATTCTTGGTGGTCTGGGGCCAACGTCCTGACTTTC. This encodes CASSYSWWSGANVLTF.